This note documents a single TCR beta chain sequence. Generated by immunoSEQ multiplex PCR, the TCRdb table keeps only in-frame clones and is missing some. The data show approximately 100,000 clones, around nine tenths seen once. This record belongs to a study of control samples from healthy donors and cancer patients. Trimming removed 3 bases from V and 4 bases from J; junction bases left unmatched: 3. Germline CDR1 SGDLS, CDR2 YYNGEE. There are 14 residues in the CDR3. The genes are TRBV9 and TRBJ1-4; TRBD1 agrees at 7 bases. Material: blood. The receptor's source is a man under 40 in good health. CDR3 sequence reads: CASSEGQYNEKLFF. For the CDR3, the DNA is TGTGCCAGCAGCGAGGGACAGTATAATGAAAAACTGTTTTTT.